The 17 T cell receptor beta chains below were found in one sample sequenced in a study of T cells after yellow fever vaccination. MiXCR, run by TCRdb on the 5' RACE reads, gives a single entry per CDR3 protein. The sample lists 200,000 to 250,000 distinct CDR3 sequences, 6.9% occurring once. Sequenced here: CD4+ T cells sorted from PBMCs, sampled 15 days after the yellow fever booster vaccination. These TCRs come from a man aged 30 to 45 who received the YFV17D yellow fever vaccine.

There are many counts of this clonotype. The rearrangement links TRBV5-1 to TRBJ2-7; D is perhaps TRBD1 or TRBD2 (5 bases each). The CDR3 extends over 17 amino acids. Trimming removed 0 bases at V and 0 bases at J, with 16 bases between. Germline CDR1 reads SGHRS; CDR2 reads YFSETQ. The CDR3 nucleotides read TGCGCCAGCAGCTTGGGGCCCTCGGGACGGACCTCCTACGAGCAGTACTTC. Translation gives CASSLGPSGRTSYEQYF.

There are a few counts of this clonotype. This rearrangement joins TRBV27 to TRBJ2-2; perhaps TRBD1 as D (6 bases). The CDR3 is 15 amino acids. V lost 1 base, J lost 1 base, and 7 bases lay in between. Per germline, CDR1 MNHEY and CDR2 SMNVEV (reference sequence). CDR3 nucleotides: TGTGCCAGCAGTTTATACAGGGTGAACACCGGGGAGCTGTTTTTT. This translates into CASSLYRVNTGELFF.

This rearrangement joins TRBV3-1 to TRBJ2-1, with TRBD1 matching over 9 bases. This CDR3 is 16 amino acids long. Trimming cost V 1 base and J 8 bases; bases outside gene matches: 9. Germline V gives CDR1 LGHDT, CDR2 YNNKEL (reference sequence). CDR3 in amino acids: CASSQGPGQGVDEQFF. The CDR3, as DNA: TGTGCCAGCAGCCAAGGGCCGGGACAGGGAGTCGATGAGCAGTTCTTC.

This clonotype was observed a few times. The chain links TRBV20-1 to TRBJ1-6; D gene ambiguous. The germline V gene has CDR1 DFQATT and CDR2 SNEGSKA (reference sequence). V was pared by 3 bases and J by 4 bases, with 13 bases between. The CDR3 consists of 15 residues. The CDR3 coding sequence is TGCAGTGCTAGTACCCTCCGGGGATATAATTCACCCCTCCACTTT. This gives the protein CSASTLRGYNSPLHF.

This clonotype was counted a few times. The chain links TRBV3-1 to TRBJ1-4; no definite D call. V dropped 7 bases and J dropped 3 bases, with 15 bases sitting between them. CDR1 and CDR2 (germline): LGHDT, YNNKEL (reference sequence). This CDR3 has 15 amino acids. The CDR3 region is CASTYSRGANEKLFF. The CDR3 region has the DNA TGTGCCAGCACCTACTCGCGGGGAGCTAATGAAAAACTGTTTTTT.

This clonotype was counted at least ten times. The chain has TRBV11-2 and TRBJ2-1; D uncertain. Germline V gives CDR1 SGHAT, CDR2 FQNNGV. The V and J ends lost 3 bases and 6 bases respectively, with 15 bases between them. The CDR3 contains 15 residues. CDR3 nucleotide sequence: TGTGCCAGCAGCTTGCCCGTAGGGTCTAGCAATGAGCAGTTCTTC. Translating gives CASSLPVGSSNEQFF.

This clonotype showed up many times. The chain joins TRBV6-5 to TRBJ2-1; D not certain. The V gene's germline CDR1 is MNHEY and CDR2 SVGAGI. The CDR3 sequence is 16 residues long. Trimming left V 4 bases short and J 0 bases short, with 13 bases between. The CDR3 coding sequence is TGTGCCAGCAGTTTAAGGGCAGGAAGCTCCTACAATGAGCAGTTCTTC. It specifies CASSLRAGSSYNEQFF.

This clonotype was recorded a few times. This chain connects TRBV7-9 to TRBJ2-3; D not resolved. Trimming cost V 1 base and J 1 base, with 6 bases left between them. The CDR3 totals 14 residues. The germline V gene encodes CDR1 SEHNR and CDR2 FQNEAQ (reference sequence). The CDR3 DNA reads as TGTGCCAGCAGCTTAGACGGACGCACAGATACGCAGTATTTT. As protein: CASSLDGRTDTQYF.

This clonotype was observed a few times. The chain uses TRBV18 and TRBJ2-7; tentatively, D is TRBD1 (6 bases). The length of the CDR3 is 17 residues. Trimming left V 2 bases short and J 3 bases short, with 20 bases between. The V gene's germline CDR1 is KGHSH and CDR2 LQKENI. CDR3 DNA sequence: TGTGCCAGCTCACCAGGACCCGGGACAATGGGGCTCTACGAGCAGTACTTC. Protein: CASSPGPGTMGLYEQYF.

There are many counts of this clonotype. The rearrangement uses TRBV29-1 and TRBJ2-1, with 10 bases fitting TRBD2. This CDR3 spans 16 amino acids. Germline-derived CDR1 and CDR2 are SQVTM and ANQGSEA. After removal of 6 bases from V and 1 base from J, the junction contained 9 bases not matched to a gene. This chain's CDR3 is CSVSPLAGASYNEQFF. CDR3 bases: TGCAGCGTCTCTCCCCTAGCGGGAGCATCCTACAATGAGCAGTTCTTC.

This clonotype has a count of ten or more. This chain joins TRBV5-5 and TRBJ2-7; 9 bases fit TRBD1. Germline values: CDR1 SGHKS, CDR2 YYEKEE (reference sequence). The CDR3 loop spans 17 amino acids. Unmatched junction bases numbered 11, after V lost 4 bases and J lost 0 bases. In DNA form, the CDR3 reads TGTGCCAGCAGCCCAGGGACAGGGCTACAAAGCTCCTACGAGCAGTACTTC. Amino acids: CASSPGTGLQSSYEQYF.

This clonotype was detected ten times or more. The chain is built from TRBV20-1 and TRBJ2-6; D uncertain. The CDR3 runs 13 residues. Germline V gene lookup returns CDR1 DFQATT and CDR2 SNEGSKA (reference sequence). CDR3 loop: CAYLNSGANVLTF. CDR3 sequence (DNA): TGCGCCTACTTGAACTCTGGGGCCAACGTCCTGACTTTC.

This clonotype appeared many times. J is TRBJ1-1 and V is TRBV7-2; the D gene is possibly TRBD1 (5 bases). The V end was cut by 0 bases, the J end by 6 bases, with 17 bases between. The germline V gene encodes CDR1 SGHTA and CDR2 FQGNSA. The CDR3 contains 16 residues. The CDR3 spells CASSLAQSSGRAEAFF. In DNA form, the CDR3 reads TGTGCCAGCAGCTTAGCCCAAAGTTCAGGGCGGGCTGAAGCTTTCTTT.

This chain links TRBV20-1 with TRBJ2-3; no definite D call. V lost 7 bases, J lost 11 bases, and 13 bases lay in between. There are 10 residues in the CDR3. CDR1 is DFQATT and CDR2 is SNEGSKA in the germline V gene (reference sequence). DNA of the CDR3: TGCAGTGTTCTCAACTCGGGGCAGTATTTT. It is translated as CSVLNSGQYF.

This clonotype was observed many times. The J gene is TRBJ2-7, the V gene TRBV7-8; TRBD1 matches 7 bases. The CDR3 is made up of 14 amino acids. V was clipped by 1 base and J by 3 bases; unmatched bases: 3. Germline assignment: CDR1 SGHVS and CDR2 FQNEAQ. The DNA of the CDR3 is TGTGCCAGCAGCTTAGGGGGACAGTTCTACGAGCAGTACTTC. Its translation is CASSLGGQFYEQYF.

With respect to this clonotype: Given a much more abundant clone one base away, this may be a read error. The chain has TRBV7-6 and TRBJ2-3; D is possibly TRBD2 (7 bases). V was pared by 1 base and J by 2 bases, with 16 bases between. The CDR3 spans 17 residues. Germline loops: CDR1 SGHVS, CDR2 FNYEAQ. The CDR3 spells CASSLGSRGTITDTQYF. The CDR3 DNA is TGTGCCAGCAGCTTAGGTTCGAGGGGGACTATCACAGATACGCAGTATTTT.

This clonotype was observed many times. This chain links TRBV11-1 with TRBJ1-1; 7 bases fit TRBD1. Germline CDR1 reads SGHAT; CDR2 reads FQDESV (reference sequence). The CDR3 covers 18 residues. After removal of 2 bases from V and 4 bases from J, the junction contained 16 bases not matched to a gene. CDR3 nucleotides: TGTGCCAGCAGCTTAAGTTCGCTCAAACAGGGGCTATTCACTGAAGCTTTCTTT. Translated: CASSLSSLKQGLFTEAFF.